One sample yielded the 23 T cell receptor beta chains listed below, sequenced in a study of naive and memory T cell subsets. Both TRBC1 and TRBC2 were covered by a beta constant-region primer of two equimolar oligonucleotides. The ligated cDNA underwent four PCR rounds using SP2 and nested alpha and beta constant-region primers. TCRdb processed the UMI-ligation and nested PCR reads anew with MiXCR; each CDR3 protein has one entry. The sample includes about 120,000 distinct CDR3 sequences, roughly 36% seen only once; the top ten take less than 1%. Sequenced: central memory CD4+ T cells from blood. The receptor set was obtained from a human donor in good health.

This clonotype was seen only a few times. The genes are TRBV27 and TRBJ2-7, with D unresolved. This CDR3 has 15 amino acids. CDR1 and CDR2 from the germline V gene are MNHEY and SMNVEV (reference sequence). V lost 0 bases and J lost 2, with 11 bases in between. CDR3 sequence: CASSLSMRETYEQYF. In DNA form, the CDR3 reads TGTGCCAGCAGTTTATCGATGAGAGAGACCTACGAGCAGTACTTC.

The table lists this clonotype with a few counts. The rearrangement links TRBV29-1 to TRBJ2-1, with 10 bases matching TRBD2. The CDR3 sequence is 17 residues long. The V and J ends lost 2 bases and 0 bases, in that order; junction bases with no gene match: 7. Germline lookup yields CDR1 SQVTM and CDR2 ANQGSEA. The chain's CDR3 is CSVELAGVFYSYNEQFF. The CDR3 DNA follows: TGCAGCGTTGAACTAGCGGGAGTCTTTTACTCCTACAATGAGCAGTTCTTC.

The J gene is TRBJ2-2, the V gene TRBV9; 11 bases align to TRBD2. The CDR3 is made up of 16 amino acids. V lost 4 bases, J lost 7 bases, and 9 bases stayed unmatched. Germline V gene data show CDR1 as SGDLS and CDR2 as YYNGEE. CDR3 nucleotides: TGTGCCAGCAGCTATACTAGCGGGAGAAATTTCGGGGAGCTGTTTTTT. Translated: CASSYTSGRNFGELFF. The full variable domain, rest sourced from reference TRBV9 and TRBJ2-2, is DSGVTQTPKHLITATGQRVTLRCSPRSGDLSVYWYQQSLDQGLQFLIQYYNGEERAKGNILERFSAQQFPDLHSELNLSSLELGDSALYFCASSYTSGRNFGELFFGEGSRLTVL.

In its sample, this clonotype was seen a few times. The CDR3 DNA is TGTGCCAGCAGCTTTCTTAGCGGGAGGTCAGAGACCCAGTACTTC. The encoded protein is CASSFLSGRSETQYF. The chain couples TRBV7-2 to TRBJ2-5; 10 bases are a match to TRBD2. CDR1 SGHTA and CDR2 FQGNSA come from the germline V gene. The trim removed 3 bases at V and 4 bases at J, leaving 5 bases unmatched. The CDR3 runs 15 residues.

This clonotype has a handful of counts. The gene calls are TRBV7-8 and TRBJ2-3; TRBD1 matches 7 bases. CDR3 length equals 16 residues. V lost 2 bases and J lost 3; bases outside the gene matches: 8. Germline CDR1 SGHVS, CDR2 FQNEAQ. DNA for the CDR3: TGTGCCAGCAGCTTACCTCCTCGACAGGGTACAGATACGCAGTATTTT. Amino acids: CASSLPPRQGTDTQYF.

The rearrangement links TRBV20-1 to TRBJ2-3; D unclear. From germline, CDR1 is DFQATT and CDR2 SNEGSKA (reference sequence). The CDR3 has 15 amino acids. Trimming left V 0 bases short and J 3 bases short, with 13 bases between. As DNA, the CDR3 is TGCAGTGCTAGAGATCTGGACGCTCCAACAGATACGCAGTATTTT. Its protein product is CSARDLDAPTDTQYF.

The chain is built from TRBV5-5 and TRBJ1-1, with 8 bases identical to TRBD1. The CDR3 has 16 amino acids. Trimming removed 2 bases from V and 1 base from J; junction bases left unmatched: 7. Germline loops: CDR1 SGHKS, CDR2 YYEKEE (reference sequence). The CDR3 reads CASSFPQGARNTEAFF. The CDR3 region has the DNA TGTGCCAGCAGCTTTCCCCAGGGGGCGCGGAACACTGAAGCTTTCTTT.

The table lists this clonotype with a few counts. This chain links TRBV29-1 with TRBJ2-1; TRBD1 is a possible D gene (5 bases). The CDR3 spans 17 residues. CDR1 and CDR2 from the germline V gene are SQVTM and ANQGSEA. Trimming removed 4 bases at V and 6 bases at J, with 25 bases between. The CDR3 DNA is TGCAGCGTTGCGGACCTAACAGTGGGGCCTACCGGCAATGAGCAGTTCTTC. This gives the protein CSVADLTVGPTGNEQFF.

This clonotype was recorded at least ten times. The chain uses TRBV5-1 and TRBJ1-2, with TRBD1 identical over 9 bases. Germline V gene data show CDR1 as SGHRS and CDR2 as YFSETQ. The CDR3 length is 13 residues. V lost 5 bases and J lost 5; bases outside the gene matches: 4. The CDR3 spells CASRTGQGYGYTF. The CDR3 region has the DNA TGCGCCAGCAGAACAGGACAGGGGTATGGCTACACCTTC.

This clonotype occurred a few times. V and J are TRBV29-1 and TRBJ1-2; D not resolved. Trimming removed 6 bases from V and 5 bases from J, with 4 bases in between. The germline CDR1 and CDR2 sequences are SQVTM and ANQGSEA. The CDR3 is made up of 9 amino acids. The CDR3 nucleotides are TGCAGCGTGGGATATGGCTACACCTTC. This gives the protein CSVGYGYTF.

The chain uses TRBV5-5 and TRBJ1-3; the D is unclear. This CDR3 contains 15 residues. Germline V gives CDR1 SGHKS, CDR2 YYEKEE (reference sequence). Trimming took 0 bases from V and 3 from J, leaving 10 bases between them. The chain's CDR3 is CASSLGTEYGNTIYF. DNA of the CDR3: TGTGCCAGCAGCTTGGGTACGGAATATGGAAACACCATATATTTT. The whole variable domain, filled in from reference TRBV5-5 and TRBJ1-3, reads DAGVTQSPTHLIKTRGQQVTLRCSPISGHKSVSWYQQVLGQGPQFIFQYYEKEERGRGNFPDRFSARQFPNYSSELNVNALLLGDSALYLCASSLGTEYGNTIYFGEGSWLTVV.

The rearrangement joins TRBV6-5 to TRBJ2-4, with a tentative D call TRBD2 (5 bases). The V gene's germline CDR1 is MNHEY and CDR2 SVGAGI. CDR3 size: 14 residues. V lost 10 bases and J lost 1, with 14 bases in between. The CDR3 here is CATRDRLAKNIQYF. CDR3 coding DNA: TGTGCCACCCGGGATCGCTTGGCCAAAAACATTCAGTACTTC.

The genes are TRBV5-1 and TRBJ2-7; D possibly corresponds to TRBD1 (6 bases). Germline V gene data show CDR1 as SGHRS and CDR2 as YFSETQ. V was shortened by 4 bases and J by 3 bases, with 11 bases between the two germline ends. The CDR3 runs 13 residues. As DNA, the CDR3 is TGCGCCAGCAGCGTGGACAGTCGCTACGAGCAGTACTTC. Amino acids: CASSVDSRYEQYF.

Only a few counts were recorded for this clonotype. The rearrangement links TRBV6-1 to TRBJ2-5, with D tentatively TRBD2 (6 bases). The CDR3 is 14 amino acids. Germline V gene data show CDR1 as MNHNS and CDR2 as SASEGT. Trimming cost V 11 bases and J 0 bases, with 16 bases left between them. CDR3: CAAMMGGNQETQYF. The CDR3 bases are TGTGCCGCGATGATGGGAGGAAACCAAGAGACCCAGTACTTC.

In this sample, this clonotype turned up a few times. The chain uses TRBV19 and TRBJ1-6; no clear D gene. V lost 8 bases, J lost 5 bases, and 7 bases lay in between. CDR1 is LNHDA, CDR2 SQIVND, per germline (reference sequence). This CDR3 spans 12 amino acids. In DNA, the CDR3 is TGTGCCAGTCACAAAGATAATTCACCCCTCCACTTT. This sequence encodes CASHKDNSPLHF.

V gene TRBV20-1 combines with J gene TRBJ2-7; D may be TRBD1 (6 bases). The CDR3 extends over 12 amino acids. CDR1 and CDR2 from the germline V gene are DFQATT and SNEGSKA (reference sequence). The V gene lost 6 bases and the J gene lost 5 bases, with 14 bases spanning the gap. This chain's CDR3 is CSAGVQGNEQYF. As DNA, the CDR3 is TGCAGTGCCGGGGTACAGGGAAACGAGCAGTACTTC.

The chain is built from TRBV20-1 and TRBJ1-5, with TRBD1 as a possible D gene (5 bases). V was clipped by 4 bases and J by 7 bases, with 8 bases between them. The CDR3 has 11 amino acids. Germline CDR1 DFQATT, CDR2 SNEGSKA (reference sequence). CDR3 nucleotides: TGCAGTGCTACCAGGGACCAGCCCCAGCATTTT. Its translation: CSATRDQPQHF.

The chain couples TRBV28 to TRBJ1-1, with TRBD1 identical over 10 bases. The V gene end was trimmed by 10 bases and the J gene end by 1 base; junction bases not matched to a gene: 3. CDR3 size: 13 residues. CDR1 is MDHEN, CDR2 SYDVKM, per germline. The CDR3, as DNA: TGTGCCATCCGGGACAGGGGGAACACTGAAGCTTTCTTT. Its protein product is CAIRDRGNTEAFF. The full variable domain, rest sourced from reference TRBV28 and TRBJ1-1, is DVKVTQSSRYLVKRTGEKVFLECVQDMDHENMFWYRQDPGLGLRLIYFSYDVKMKEKGDIPEGYSVSREKKERFSLILESASTNQTSMYLCAIRDRGNTEAFFGQGTRLTVV.

The table lists this clonotype with a few counts. The chain carries TRBV2 and TRBJ2-2; D is unresolved. The CDR3 covers 14 residues. V was clipped by 2 bases and J by 4 bases, with 8 bases between them. CDR1 is SNHLY and CDR2 is FYNNEI in the germline V gene. CDR3 amino acids: CASSERTVTGELFF. Written as DNA, the CDR3 is TGTGCCAGCAGTGAACGGACGGTCACCGGGGAGCTGTTTTTT.

This clonotype was detected only a few times. The chain is built from TRBV4-3 and TRBJ2-5; TRBD2 is a possible D gene (6 bases). Trimming removed 2 bases from V and 4 bases from J, with 17 bases in between. The CDR3 has 16 amino acids. Germline V gene sequence: CDR1 LGHNA, CDR2 YSLEER. The CDR3, as DNA: TGCGCCAGCAGCCAACAGACCGGGACTTATAGAGAGACCCAGTACTTC. Its translation: CASSQQTGTYRETQYF.

Concerning this clonotype itself: This CDR3 is missing its conserved last phenylalanine or tryptophan, likely due to a read error. It is unclear where the CDR3 begins or ends on the DNA, so no DNA is shown, and the CDR3 is as TCRdb lists it. The chain employs TRBV21-1 and TRBJ1-4. TRBV21-1 is tagged as a pseudogene. The CDR3 is made up of 13 amino acids, end residues included. The CDR3 is CASSEKAGGDPGS.

The table lists this clonotype with a few counts. V is TRBV27 and J is TRBJ2-3, with D unclear. The V gene's germline CDR1 is MNHEY and CDR2 SMNVEV (reference sequence). Trimming shortened V by 0 bases and J by 5 bases, and 6 bases separated the two germline ends. CDR3 length equals 13 residues. DNA of the CDR3: TGTGCCAGCAGTTTATCGGGGTTAGATACGCAGTATTTT. It is translated as CASSLSGLDTQYF.

This chain joins TRBV2 and TRBJ2-3; D is unresolved. Trimming shortened V by 5 bases and J by 8 bases, and 11 bases separated the two germline ends. CDR1 is SNHLY and CDR2 is FYNNEI in the germline V gene. The CDR3 totals 12 residues. CDR3 sequence: CASSTSEITQYF. Written as DNA, the CDR3 is TGTGCCAGCAGTACGTCAGAGATTACGCAGTATTTT.